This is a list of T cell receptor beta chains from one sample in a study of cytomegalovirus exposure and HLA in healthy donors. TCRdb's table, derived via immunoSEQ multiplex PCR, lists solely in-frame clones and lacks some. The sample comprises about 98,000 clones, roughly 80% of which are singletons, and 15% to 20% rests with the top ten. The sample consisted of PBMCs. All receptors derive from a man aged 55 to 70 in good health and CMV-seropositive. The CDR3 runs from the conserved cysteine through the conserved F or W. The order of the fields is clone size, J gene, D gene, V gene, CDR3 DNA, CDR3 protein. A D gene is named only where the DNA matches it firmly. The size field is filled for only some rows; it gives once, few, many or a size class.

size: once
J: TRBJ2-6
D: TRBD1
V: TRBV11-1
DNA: TGTGCCAGCAGCTTTTGGAAGGGGGCGACTGGGGCCAACGTCCTGACTTTC
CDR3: CASSFWKGATGANVLTF

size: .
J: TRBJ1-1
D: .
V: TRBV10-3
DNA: TGTGCCATCAGTGAATTCGGGATGGACAGTGAAGCTTTCTTT
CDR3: CAISEFGMDSEAFF

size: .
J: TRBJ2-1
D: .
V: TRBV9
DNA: TGTGCCAGCAGCCCGAACAGGGTCAATGAGCAGTTCTTC
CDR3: CASSPNRVNEQFF

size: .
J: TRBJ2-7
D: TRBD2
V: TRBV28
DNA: TGTGCCAGCAGTTCCCCTGGCGGGGGCTCCTACGAGCAGTACTTC
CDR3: CASSSPGGGSYEQYF

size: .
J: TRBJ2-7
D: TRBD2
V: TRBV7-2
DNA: TGTGCCAGCAGCTCCACCCGGGGGGTCTGGGAGCAGTACTTC
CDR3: CASSSTRGVWEQYF

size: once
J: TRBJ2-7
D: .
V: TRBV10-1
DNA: TGCGCCAGCAGTGAAGCTAACAGGGAATACGAGCAGTACTTC
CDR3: CASSEANREYEQYF

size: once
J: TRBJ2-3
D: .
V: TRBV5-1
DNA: .
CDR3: CASAPFGEGTDTQYF

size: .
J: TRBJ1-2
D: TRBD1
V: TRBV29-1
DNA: TGCAGCGTTGGAGACCGGACAGGGTACTATGGCTACACCTTC
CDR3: CSVGDRTGYYGYTF

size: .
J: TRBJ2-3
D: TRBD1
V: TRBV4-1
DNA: TGCGCCAGCAGCGATAGACAGGGGGGTACAGATACGCAGTATTTT
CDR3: CASSDRQGGTDTQYF

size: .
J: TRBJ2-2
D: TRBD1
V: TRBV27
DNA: TGTGCCTCCCGGGACAGCAACACCGGGGAGCTGTTTTTT
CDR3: CASRDSNTGELFF

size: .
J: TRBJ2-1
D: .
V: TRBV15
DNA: TGTGCCACCAGCCGGTCTGGGCGTGAGCAGTTCTTC
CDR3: CATSRSGREQFF

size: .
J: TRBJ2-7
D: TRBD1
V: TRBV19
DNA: TGTGCCAGTAGTTTTGGGACAGGGGACGAGCAGTACTTC
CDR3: CASSFGTGDEQYF

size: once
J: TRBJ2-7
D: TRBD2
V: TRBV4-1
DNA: TGCGCCAGCAGCCAGCAACTAGCGGGGGGAACCTACGAGCAGTACTTC
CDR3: CASSQQLAGGTYEQYF

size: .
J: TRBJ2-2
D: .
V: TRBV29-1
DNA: TGCAGCGTCGCGATCTCCGGGACAAGCACCGGGGAGCTGTTTTTT
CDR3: CSVAISGTSTGELFF

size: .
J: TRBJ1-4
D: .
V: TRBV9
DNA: TGTGCCAGCAGCGCCGCCGGCACGGGGAAAGGGCGCTATGAAAAACTGTTTTTT
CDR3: CASSAAGTGKGRYEKLFF

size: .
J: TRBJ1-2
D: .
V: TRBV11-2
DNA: TGTGCCAGCAGCCAATCCGGGAGCTACACCTTC
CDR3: CASSQSGSYTF

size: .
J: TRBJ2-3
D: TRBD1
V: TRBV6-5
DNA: TGTGCCAGCAGTTATCGGGGACAGGGGCAGGGAGATACGCAGTATTTT
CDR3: CASSYRGQGQGDTQYF

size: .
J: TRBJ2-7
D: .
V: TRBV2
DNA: TGTGCCAGCAGTCCTCAAGCCGGGACACTCTCCTACGAGCAGTACTTC
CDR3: CASSPQAGTLSYEQYF

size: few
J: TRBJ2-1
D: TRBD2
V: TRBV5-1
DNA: TGCGCCAGCAGCTTGGGGCTAGCGGGGGGCTACAATGAGCAGTTCTTC
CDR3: CASSLGLAGGYNEQFF

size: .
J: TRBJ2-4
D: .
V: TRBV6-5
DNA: TGTGCCAGCGGGAGGGAGGGGGACATTCAGTACTTC
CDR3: CASGREGDIQYF

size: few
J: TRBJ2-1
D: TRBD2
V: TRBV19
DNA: TGTGCCAGTAGCCTTATAGCGGGGGGAGTCAATGAGCAGTTCTTC
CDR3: CASSLIAGGVNEQFF

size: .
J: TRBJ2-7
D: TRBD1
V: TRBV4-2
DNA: TGTGCCAGCAGCCAAGGACAGGGGTATTCGGAATACGAGCAGTACTTC
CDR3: CASSQGQGYSEYEQYF

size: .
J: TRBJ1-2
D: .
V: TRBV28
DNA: TGTGCCAGCAGCCGCGCGGGGTCAGGGAGCCAAAGTGACTATGGCTACACCTTC
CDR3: CASSRAGSGSQSDYGYTF

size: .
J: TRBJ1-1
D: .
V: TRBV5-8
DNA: TGTGCCAGCAGCTTCGGAGATCAGTACACTGAAGCTTTCTTT
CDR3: CASSFGDQYTEAFF

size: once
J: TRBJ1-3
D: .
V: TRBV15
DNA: TGTGCCACCAGCCTCGACATGGCTGGAAACACCATATATTTT
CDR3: CATSLDMAGNTIYF

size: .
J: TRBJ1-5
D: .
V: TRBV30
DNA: TGTGCCTGGAGTGTCCCCGGGGTGACCTTGGGCGGATCGCCCCAGCATTTT
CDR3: CAWSVPGVTLGGSPQHF

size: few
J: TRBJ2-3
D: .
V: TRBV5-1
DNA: TGCGCCAGCAGCTTGCTCACAGATACGCAGTATTTT
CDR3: CASSLLTDTQYF

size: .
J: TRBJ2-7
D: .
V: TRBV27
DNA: TGTGCCAGCAGCATCCGGGGTCAACTCCTACGAGAGCAGTACTTC
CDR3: CASSIRGQLLREQYF

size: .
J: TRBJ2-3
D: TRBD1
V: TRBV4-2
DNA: TGTGCCAGCAGCCAGCGACAGGGAGAGAGCGATACGCAGTATTTT
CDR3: CASSQRQGESDTQYF

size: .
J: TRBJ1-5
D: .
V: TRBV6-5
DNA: TGTGCCAGCAGTCGGGAGTATAGCAATCAGCCCCAGCATTTT
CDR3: CASSREYSNQPQHF

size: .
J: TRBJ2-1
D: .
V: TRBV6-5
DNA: TGTGCCAGCAGTTCCCCCCTAGCGCGGGGCTACAATGAGCAGTTCTTC
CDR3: CASSSPLARGYNEQFF

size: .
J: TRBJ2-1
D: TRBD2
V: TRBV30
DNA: TGTGCCTGGAGTGTATGGGGGGGGATCTACAATGAGCAGTTCTTC
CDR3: CAWSVWGGIYNEQFF

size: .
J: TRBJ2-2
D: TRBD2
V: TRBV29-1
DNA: TGCAGCGTTGAAAGGCGGGGGGGGAACACCGGGGAGCTGTTTTTT
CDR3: CSVERRGGNTGELFF

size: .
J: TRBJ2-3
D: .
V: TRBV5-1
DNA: TGCGCCAGCAGCTTGGGTACCAAAAGCGCAGATACGCAGTATTTT
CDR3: CASSLGTKSADTQYF

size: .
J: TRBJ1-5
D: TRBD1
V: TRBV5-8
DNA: TGTGCCAGCAGTTCTATTGGGACAGGGCTTTATAGCAATCAGCCCCAGCATTTT
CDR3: CASSSIGTGLYSNQPQHF

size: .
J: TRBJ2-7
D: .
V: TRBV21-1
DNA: TGTGCCAGCAGCAAAGTGGGACAGATATCCTACGAGCAGTACTTC
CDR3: CASSKVGQISYEQYF

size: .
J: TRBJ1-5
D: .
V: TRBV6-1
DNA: TGTGCCAGCAGCACAGTAAGCAATCAGCCCCAGCATTTT
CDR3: CASSTVSNQPQHF

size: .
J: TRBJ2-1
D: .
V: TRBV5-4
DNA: TGTGCCAGCAGGGGTGCGTGGCTAGCCGGATCCTACAATGAGCAGTTCTTC
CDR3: CASRGAWLAGSYNEQFF

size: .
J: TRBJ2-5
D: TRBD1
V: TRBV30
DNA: TGTGCCTGGAGTACAGGGGGCGGCGAGACCCAGTACTTC
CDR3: CAWSTGGGETQYF

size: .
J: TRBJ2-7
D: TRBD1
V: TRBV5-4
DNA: TGTGCCAGCAGTTACAGGGGCGCTGGTTACGAGCAGTACTTC
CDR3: CASSYRGAGYEQYF

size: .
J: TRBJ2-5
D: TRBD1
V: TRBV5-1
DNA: TGCGCCAGCAGCGCCTCCGGGACAGGGGTAGAGACCCAGTACTTC
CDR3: CASSASGTGVETQYF

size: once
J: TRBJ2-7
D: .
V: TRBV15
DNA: TGTGCCACCAGCAGAGATTGGCAGGGCTACGAGCAGTACTTC
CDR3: CATSRDWQGYEQYF

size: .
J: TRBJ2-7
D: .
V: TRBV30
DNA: TGTGCCTGGAGTGTGGCCCACGAGCAGTACTTC
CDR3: CAWSVAHEQYF

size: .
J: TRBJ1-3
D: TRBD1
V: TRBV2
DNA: TGTGCCAGCAGCGGACAGGGAATTGGAAACACCATATATTTT
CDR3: CASSGQGIGNTIYF

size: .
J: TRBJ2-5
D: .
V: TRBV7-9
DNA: TGTTCCAGCAGCCCCGACCGGGGGGCACAGTACTTC
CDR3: CSSSPDRGAQYF

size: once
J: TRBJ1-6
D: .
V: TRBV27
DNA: TGTGCCAGCAGTCGAGGGAATAATTCACCCCTCCACTTT
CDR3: CASSRGNNSPLHF

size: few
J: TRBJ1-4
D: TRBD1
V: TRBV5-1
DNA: TGCGCCAGCAGCTTGAGTAGGGGGCAATCAACTAATGAAAAACTGTTTTTT
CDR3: CASSLSRGQSTNEKLFF

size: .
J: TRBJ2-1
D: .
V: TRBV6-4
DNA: TGTGCCAGCAGCCCCCTGTCGGGGAGCTCCTACAATGAGCAGTTCTTC
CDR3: CASSPLSGSSYNEQFF

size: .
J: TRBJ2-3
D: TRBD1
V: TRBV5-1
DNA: TGCGCCAGCAGCCCTCCGGGACAGGGAGGGGGGGATACGCAGTATTTT
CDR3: CASSPPGQGGGDTQYF

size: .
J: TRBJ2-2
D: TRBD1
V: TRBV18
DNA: TGTGCCAGCTCCCGGACCCGGGACAGGGGGCGCACCGGGGAGCTGTTTTTT
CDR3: CASSRTRDRGRTGELFF

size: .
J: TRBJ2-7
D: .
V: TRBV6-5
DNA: TGTGCCAGCAGTTTCACAGAGTCCTACGAGCAGTACTTC
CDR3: CASSFTESYEQYF

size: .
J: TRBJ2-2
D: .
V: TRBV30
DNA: TGTGCCTGGAGTGTAGGTTTGGGGGGGGGCCGCACCGGGGAGCTGTTTTTT
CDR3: CAWSVGLGGGRTGELFF

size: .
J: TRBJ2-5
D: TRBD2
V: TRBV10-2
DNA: TGCGCCAGCAGGGGGACTAGCGGGGCCCAAGAGACCCAGTACTTC
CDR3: CASRGTSGAQETQYF